This TCR beta chain is drawn from a study of shared clonotypes between healthy human individuals. A note on this clone: Its antigen remains unidentified.

Produced via immunoSEQ multiplex PCR; TCRdb's table is partial and in-frame only. This sample has approximately 2,200,000 clones, with under 95% found just once. CD45RO negativity and positive selection for CCR7 defined naive CD8 cells, a population that excluded terminally differentiated effector memory CD45RA+ cells. The CDR3 is made up of 16 amino acids. The V gene's germline CDR1 is MDHEN and CDR2 SYDVKM. V was clipped by 4 bases and J by 1 base, with 16 bases between them. Study outcomes and limitations: Despite large depth, rarefaction showed incomplete sorted-subset sequencing. Among donors, sharing of clonotypes was expected to be affected by sequencing depth.

J is TRBJ1-1 and V is TRBV28; D possibly corresponds to TRBD1 (6 bases). This TCR was sampled from a man aged 18 to 29 in good health. Some clones in this sample may be carry-over from other donors' samples. Sample: naive CD8+ T cells from PBMCs. CDR3 nucleotides: TGTGCCAGCAGTTCCCTCCGGGACATAAAGAACACTGAAGCTTTCTTT. Translating it yields CASSSLRDIKNTEAFF.